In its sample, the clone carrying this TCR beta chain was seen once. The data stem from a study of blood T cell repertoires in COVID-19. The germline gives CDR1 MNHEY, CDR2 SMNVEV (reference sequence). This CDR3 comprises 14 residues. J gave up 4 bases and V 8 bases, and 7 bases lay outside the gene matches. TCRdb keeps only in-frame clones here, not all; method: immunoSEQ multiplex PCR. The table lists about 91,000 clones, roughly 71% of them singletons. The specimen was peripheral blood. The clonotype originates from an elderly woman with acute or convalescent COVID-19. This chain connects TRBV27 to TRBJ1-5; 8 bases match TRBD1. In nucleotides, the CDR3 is TGTGCCAGCGCCCCGGACAGGGCTAATCAGCCCCAGCATTTT. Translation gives CASAPDRANQPQHF.